Below, one TCR beta chain is given with its context. No antigen is known for it. Germline loops: CDR1 SNHLY, CDR2 FYNNEI. The CDR3 covers 15 residues. The junction had 6 bases not matched to a gene; V was cut back by 4 bases and J by 7 bases. These data are taken from a study of vaccination effects on CD4 cells after COVID-19. Study observations and caveats: Among infection- and vaccine-induced clones, marked clonal contraction occurred late after vaccination.

The method was immunoSEQ multiplex PCR; TCRdb's version includes in-frame clones alone and lacks a portion of them. The table shows tens of thousands of clones, with 82% occurring only once. Expansion with viral peptide pools was applied to antigen-specific CD4+ T cells by the ViraFEST assay prior to sequencing. Cultured cells yielded isolated CD4+ T cells after approximately nine days. Two doses of either BNT162b2 or mRNA-1273 were given to each participant. V is TRBV2 and J is TRBJ2-1; TRBD2 matches 11 bases. The material was CD4+ T cells from PBMCs cultured with HCoV-NL63 spike peptides, obtained after COVID-19 vaccination. The source is a human donor who received a COVID-19 vaccine. Some clones in this sample may be carry-over from other donors' samples. The CDR3 sequence: CASSGISGGVNEQFF. As DNA, the CDR3 is TGTGCCAGCAGTGGAATTAGCGGGGGGGTAAATGAGCAGTTCTTC.